This T cell receptor beta chain emerged from a study of technical replicates of blood from a handful of donors (dated by TCRdb to the late 2010s). Library prep was done by the immunoSEQ multiplex PCR assay. TCRdb took over this immuneACCESS table, retaining in-frame rearrangements with V and J assigned. Such tables are incomplete; in checked studies, under half of the missing clones stem from an unresolved V gene, and the remainder is unexplained. This sample holds 65,000 to 95,000 clones; roughly 93% were observed only once. The ten largest account for about 0.4% of the sample. For this clone: Its antigen is not yet known. One base away there is no much larger clone; base qualities are not given.

The source material was T cells isolated from PBMCs. The TCR was taken from a human donor in good health.

The CDR3 region reads CASSIQDSPNQPQHF. The DNA is TGTGCCAGTAGTATTCAAGACAGTCCTAATCAGCCCCAGCATTTT. The V and J segments used are TRBV19 and TRBJ1-5, and possibly TRBD1, on 5 matching bases. From a lookup of the germline V gene (reference sequence), CDR1 and CDR2 are LNHDA and SQIVND. Its CDR3 holds 15 amino acids, cysteine through phenylalanine. Of all the DNA, just the CDR3 is kept, 45 bases in frame from base 1. V is reduced by 3 bases and J by 4 bases, leaving a spacing of 13 bases between them.